This T cell receptor (beta chain) was captured by sequencing in a study of PD-1 blockade in classical Hodgkin lymphoma. Study-level results: In CD4+ cells, TCR diversity went up significantly by C4D1, but in CD8+ cells it did not. Baseline diversity was lower in partial responders and progressors than complete responders. A reduction in baseline TCR diversity was reportedly seen in newly diagnosed patients relative to healthy donors.

The CDR3 covers 12 residues. V was pared by 4 bases and J by 7 bases, with 3 bases of the junction left unmatched. CDR1 and CDR2 (germline): MNHEY, SVGAGI. The time point was: cycle 4 day 1 (C4D1), after six to seven weeks of nivolumab. Each patient's relapse followed autologous stem cell transplantation, and brentuximab vedotin exposure varied. Profiling relied on immunoSEQ multiplex PCR, and the TCRdb table lists in-frame clones only, not all of them. The table lists just under 65,000 clones, about 89% of them singletons. This clone was observed once. The antigen is unknown. The source was peripheral blood mononuclear cells (PBMCs), collected before the fourth cycle of nivolumab. The chain is built from TRBV6-5 and TRBJ1-2; 7 nucleotides line up with TRBD1. This TCR was recovered from a human donor with classical Hodgkin lymphoma. Here the CDR3 reads CASSSRTGGYTF. CDR3 DNA sequence: TGTGCCAGCAGTTCTAGGACAGGTGGCTACACCTTC.